This T cell receptor (beta chain) is drawn from a study of blood T cell repertoires in COVID-19 (dated by TCRdb to the early 2020s). Turning to the overall study: Samples from collaborators originated in the United States, Italy and Spain and spanned both the acute and convalescent phases of COVID-19. Nearly every sample came with metadata listing a de-identified subject ID, COVID-19 status, age in years and sex. Samples were obtained from the ongoing ImmuneRACE study (first 160 participants) and from 1,254 subjects provided by 6 global collaborators. The repertoires were released in a freely available public database intended as a resource for research on the immune response to SARS-CoV-2. Subjects who had been exposed to COVID-19, were actively infected with it, or had recovered from it provided the deeply sampled blood TCRbeta repertoires that made up the dataset. Where available, HLA class I and class II types were obtained from metadata supplied by the sample provider rather than from assay-based typing. The material from the prospective study consisted of cDNA or gDNA derived from T cells, B-cell-depleted T cells, or PBMCs.

One collaborating source in Seattle enrolled patients while the patients were actively infected and followed the patients over time throughout the course of disease. Collaborating institutions collected whole blood in K2EDTA tubes following their own protocols. For TCRbeta analysis, collaborators shipped samples in one of three forms: frozen whole blood, isolated PBMCs, or DNA extracted from either of those sample types. Germline trimming amounts to 5 bases on V and 5 bases on J, with 10 as the count of junction bases outside the gene matches. Its CDR3 holds 15 amino acids, cysteine through phenylalanine. Just CDR3 DNA is preserved here, 45 bases in frame from base 1. The CDR1 and CDR2 encoded by the germline V gene are WSHSY and SAAADI. Broader findings and caveats from the paper: The quantity of clinical and demographic metadata differed by source and by participant and was supplied without curation.

Concerning this clone: The specificity of this receptor is unknown. It has no much larger one-base neighbor in the sample; base qualities were not kept.

The immunoSEQ Assay, a bias-controlled multiplex PCR, was used to amplify TCRbeta CDR3 regions from genomic DNA. As for the original processing: The number of nucleated cells in each sample was estimated by amplification of reference gene primers within the assay. To quantify the absolute abundance of each unique TCRbeta CDR3 rearrangement, sequence reads were collapsed and filtered. For each sample, productive Simpson clonality was calculated as the square root of Simpson's diversity index over productive rearrangements. TCRdb stores this immuneACCESS table with in-frame sequences only. Part of the clones is absent; in the studies checked, under half of the shortfall reflects unresolved V genes, and no reason is known for the rest. That table furnishes V, J and clone size, whereas the DNA furnished D and trimming. The sample yields around 150,000 clones; around 82% were counted once. The ten largest clones represent about 7.7% of the sample.

The sequenced material came from peripheral blood. The sequence was collected from a woman aged 40-49 years with COVID-19, enrolled during active disease. The sequence links TRBV10-2 to TRBJ2-5, and 8 junctional nucleotides match TRBD1. The CDR3 sequence is CASSRQGAGRETQYF. The DNA sequence is TGCGCCAGCAGTAGGCAGGGGGCAGGCCGGGAGACCCAGTACTTC.